This record concerns one T cell receptor (beta chain) sequence. The germline V gene has CDR1 MDHEN and CDR2 SYDVKM. There are 15 residues in the CDR3. The V and J ends lost 4 bases and 3 bases respectively, with 16 bases between them. The sample comes from a study of blood T cell repertoires in COVID-19. Study background: The study drew acute and convalescent COVID-19 samples from the United States, Italy and Spain.

Study processing details: Estimated nucleated cell counts came from reference gene primer amplification. Sequenced by immunoSEQ multiplex PCR; TCRdb stores in-frame clones only, minus some. The V and J calls and clone size are taken from that table; D and trimming were inferred from the DNA. There are some 150,000 clones in the sample; roughly 87% occur only once, and 3% to 4.5% lies in the top ten. Sequencing was done on a sample of peripheral blood. The TCR was taken from a woman aged 55 to 70 who had recovered from COVID-19. V usage is TRBV28 and J usage is TRBJ2-7, with no clear D. The CDR3 coding sequence is TGTGCCAGCAGTTCCCCCTCACCGGCGGTCTACGAGCAGTACTTC. Translated: CASSSPSPAVYEQYF.